What follows is one T cell receptor beta chain and its context. CDR1 is SQVTM and CDR2 is ANQGSEA in the germline V gene. V was trimmed by 4 bases and J by 9 bases, leaving 19 bases between them. The CDR3 length is 14 residues. Sample-barcoded 5' priming and a J-beta primer mix drove a second PCR of roughly 6 to 12 cycles. TCRdb reprocessed the 5' RACE reads via MiXCR and lists one record per CDR3 protein. Here the sample spans roughly 800,000 distinct CDR3 sequences, about 55% being singletons. These data are taken from a study of blood T cells in healthy people across ages. The source material was blood. The chain joins TRBV29-1 to TRBJ2-1; maybe TRBD2 (6 bases). This receptor was identified in an elderly man in good health. CDR3: CSVARLVGDGEQFF. The DNA of the CDR3 is TGCAGCGTTGCCAGACTAGTGGGAGATGGTGAGCAGTTCTTC.